The clone carrying this T cell receptor (beta chain) was seen once. Antigen unknown. The data derive from a study of shared clonotypes between healthy human individuals. Study-wide results and limits: Even with large depth, rarefaction showed that sorted-subset sequencing was incomplete.

J gave up 4 bases and V 10 bases, and 4 bases lay outside the gene matches. The CDR3 loop spans 12 amino acids. CDR1 is MDHEN, CDR2 SYDVKM, per germline. The repertoire was sequenced with immunoSEQ multiplex PCR; TCRdb's copy has only in-frame clones and lacks some. The data show about 600,000 clones, 95% to 98% seen once. The sequence came from a woman in her twenties or thirties in good health. The chain combines TRBV28 with TRBJ1-5, with 7 bases fitting TRBD1. Sequencing was done on a sample of naive CD4+ T cells sorted from blood. Indicated subset: CD45RA+ positively selected. CDR3 region: CAIRDSNQPQHF. The CDR3 region has the DNA TGTGCCATCCGGGACAGTAATCAGCCCCAGCATTTT.